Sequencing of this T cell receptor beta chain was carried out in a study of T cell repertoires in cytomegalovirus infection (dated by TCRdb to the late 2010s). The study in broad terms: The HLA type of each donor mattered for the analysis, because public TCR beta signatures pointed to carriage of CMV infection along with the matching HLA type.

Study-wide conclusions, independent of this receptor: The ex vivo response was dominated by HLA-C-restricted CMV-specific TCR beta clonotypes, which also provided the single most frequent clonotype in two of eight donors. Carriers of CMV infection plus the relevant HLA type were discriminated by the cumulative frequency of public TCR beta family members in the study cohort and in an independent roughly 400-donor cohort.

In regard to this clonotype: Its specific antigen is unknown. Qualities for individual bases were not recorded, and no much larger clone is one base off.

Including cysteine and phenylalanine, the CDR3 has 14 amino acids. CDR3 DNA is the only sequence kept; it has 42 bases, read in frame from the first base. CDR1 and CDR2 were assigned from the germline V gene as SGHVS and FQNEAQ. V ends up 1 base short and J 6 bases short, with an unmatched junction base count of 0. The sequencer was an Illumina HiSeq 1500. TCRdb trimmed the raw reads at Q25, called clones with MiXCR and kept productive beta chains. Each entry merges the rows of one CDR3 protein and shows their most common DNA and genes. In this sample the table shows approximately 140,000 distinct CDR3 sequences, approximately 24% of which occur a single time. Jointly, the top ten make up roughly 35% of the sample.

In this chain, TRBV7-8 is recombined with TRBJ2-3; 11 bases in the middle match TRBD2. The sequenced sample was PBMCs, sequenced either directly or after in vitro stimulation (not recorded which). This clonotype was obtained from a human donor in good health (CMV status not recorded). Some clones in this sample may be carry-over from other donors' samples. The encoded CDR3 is CASSLVAGGDTQYF. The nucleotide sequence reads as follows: TGTGCCAGCAGCTTAGTAGCGGGAGGGGATACGCAGTATTTT.